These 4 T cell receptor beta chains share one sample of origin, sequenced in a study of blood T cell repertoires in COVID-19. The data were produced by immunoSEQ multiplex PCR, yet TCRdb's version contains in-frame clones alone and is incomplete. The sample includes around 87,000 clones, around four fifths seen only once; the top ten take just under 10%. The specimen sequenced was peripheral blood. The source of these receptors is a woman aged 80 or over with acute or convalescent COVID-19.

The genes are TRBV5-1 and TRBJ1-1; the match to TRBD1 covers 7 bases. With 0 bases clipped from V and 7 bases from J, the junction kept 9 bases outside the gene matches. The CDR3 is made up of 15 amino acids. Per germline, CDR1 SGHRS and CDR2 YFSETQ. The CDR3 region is CASSLAPDRFLEAFF. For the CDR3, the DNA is TGCGCCAGCAGCTTGGCCCCGGACAGGTTCCTTGAAGCTTTCTTT.

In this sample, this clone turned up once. CDR3 sequence: CASSLTLLNSPLHF. As DNA, the CDR3 is TGTGCCAGCAGCCTCACCCTACTAAATTCACCCCTCCACTTT. V is TRBV7-9 and J is TRBJ1-6; D not resolved. The V end lost 5 bases, the J end lost 7 bases, and 12 bases lay between the germline ends. This CDR3 has 14 amino acids. Looked up from germline, CDR1 is SEHNR and CDR2 is FQNEAQ (reference sequence).

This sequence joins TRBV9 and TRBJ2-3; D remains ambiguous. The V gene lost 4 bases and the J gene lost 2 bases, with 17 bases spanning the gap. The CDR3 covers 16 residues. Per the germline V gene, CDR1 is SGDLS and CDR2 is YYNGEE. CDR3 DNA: TGTGCCAGCAGCCCCGCCCTACGTAGTAACACAGATACGCAGTATTTT. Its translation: CASSPALRSNTDTQYF.

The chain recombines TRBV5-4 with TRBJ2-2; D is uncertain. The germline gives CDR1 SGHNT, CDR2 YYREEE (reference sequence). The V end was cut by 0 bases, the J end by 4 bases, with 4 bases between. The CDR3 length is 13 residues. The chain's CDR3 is CASSLVSTGELFF. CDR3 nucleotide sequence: TGTGCCAGCAGCTTGGTTAGCACCGGGGAGCTGTTTTTT.